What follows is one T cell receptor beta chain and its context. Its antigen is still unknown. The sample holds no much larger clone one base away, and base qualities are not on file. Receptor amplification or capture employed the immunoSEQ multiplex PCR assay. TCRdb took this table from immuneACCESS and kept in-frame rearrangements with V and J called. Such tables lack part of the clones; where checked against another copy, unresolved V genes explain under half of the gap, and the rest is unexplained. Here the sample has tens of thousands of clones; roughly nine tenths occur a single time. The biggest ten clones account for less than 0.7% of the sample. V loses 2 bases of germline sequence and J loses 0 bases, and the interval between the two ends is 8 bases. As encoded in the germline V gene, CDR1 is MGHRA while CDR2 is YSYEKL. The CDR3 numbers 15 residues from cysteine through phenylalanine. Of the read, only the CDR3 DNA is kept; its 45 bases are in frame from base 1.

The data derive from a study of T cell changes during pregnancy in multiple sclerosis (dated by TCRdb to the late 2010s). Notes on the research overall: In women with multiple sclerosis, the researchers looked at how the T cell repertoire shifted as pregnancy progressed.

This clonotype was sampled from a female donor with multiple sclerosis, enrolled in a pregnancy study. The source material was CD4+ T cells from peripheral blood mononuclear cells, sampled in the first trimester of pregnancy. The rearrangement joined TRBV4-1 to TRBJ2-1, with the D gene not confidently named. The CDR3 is CASSQQPSSYNEQFF. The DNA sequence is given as TGCGCCAGCAGCCAACAACCGAGCTCCTACAATGAGCAGTTCTTC.